This note documents a single T cell receptor beta chain sequence. The target antigen is unknown. 60 Vbeta and 13 Jbeta primers were used in PCR. TCRdb's copy holds only in-frame clones and misses some; the assay was immunoSEQ multiplex PCR. The sample has tens of thousands of clones. The data stem from a study of cytomegalovirus exposure and HLA in healthy donors. Study-level results: A later analysis reportedly found that, within productive TCRs, an Asian-associated ancestry cluster had fewer N-insertions than the mean observed across the approximately 600 donors. Many donors shared some public TCRs, even though most TCR sequences were rare. Per published reports, the classifier diagnosed cytomegalovirus status with high specificity and sensitivity.

This clonotype was sampled from a man aged 18-30 years in good health and CMV-seropositive. The source material was PBMCs.

For the CDR3, the DNA is TGCGCCAGCAGCCAAGATCCGACTAGCGGGGGGTACCAAGAGACCCAGTACTTC. Residues: CASSQDPTSGGYQETQYF. V gene TRBV4-1 combines with J gene TRBJ2-5; 13 bases align to TRBD2. CDR1 and CDR2 from the germline V gene are MGHRA and YSYEKL. The junction had 4 bases not matched to a gene; V was cut back by 0 bases and J by 0 bases. CDR3 length equals 18 residues.